These 21 T cell receptor beta chains came from one sample sequenced in a study of tumor-infiltrating lymphocytes in primary liver carcinoma (dated by TCRdb to about 2017). Total RNA and DNA were co-extracted without cell sorting from about 19-30 mg of bulk tissue using the AllPrep DNA/RNA mini kit. Sequenced on an Illumina HiSeq 2500. A constant-region primer and ProtoScript II reverse transcriptase were used to reverse-transcribe TCRbeta-specific cDNA from about 0.55 ug total RNA. TCRbeta libraries were built with three nested multiplex PCR rounds, a slightly modified ARM-PCR procedure. Each of the first two PCR rounds ran for 10 cycles and used multiplex TRBV1-TRBV30 forward primers together with a Cbeta reverse primer. The public reads were quality trimmed at Q25 with fastp and then assembled into clones with MiXCR by TCRdb, keeping productive beta chains. When rows share a CDR3 protein, they turn into one entry using the most common DNA and genes. The sample table records 30,000 to 40,000 distinct CDR3 sequences; 70% to 85% of these occur just once. The ten largest clones add up to under 20% of the sample.

Sequenced sample: liver tumor tissue from sampling region 4. The cell subset or site label here, explained by the study, means: tumor region T4, right-lateral pole. Every receptor here comes from a man aged 35-49 years with primary liver carcinoma and hepatitis B virus infection.

Comments on this clonotype: One end of the junction does not line up with germline, which may come from a read error. This chain uses TRBV10-2 with TRBJ2-7, with D perhaps being TRBD1 or TRBD2 (5 bases each). CDR1 is WSHSY and CDR2 is SAAADI in the germline V gene. The CDR3 extends over 15 amino acids. The CDR3 loop reads CASSEQQLVRDEQYF. The CDR3 DNA reads TGCGCCAGTAGTGAGCAGCAACTCGTGAGGGACGAGCAATATTTC.

Note on this clonotype: A read error may account for a junction end that differs from germline. The J gene is TRBJ1-1, the V gene TRBV6-2 or TRBV6-3; a possible D gene is TRBD1 (5 bases). The CDR3 loop spans 11 amino acids. Germline V gene data show CDR1 as MNHEY and CDR2 as SVGEGT. DNA for the CDR3: TGTGCCAACAGTTCAGCAGGGCCGGCTCTCTTT. The encoded protein is CANSSAGPALF.

About this clonotype: The CDR3 does not close with the conserved phenylalanine or tryptophan, likely indicating a read error. The DNA is omitted, as the CDR3 cannot be located on it reliably, and the CDR3 follows TCRdb's listing. The V call is TRBV12-3 or TRBV12-4, the J call TRBJ2-1; the D segment call TRBD2 is taken from the table without a DNA check. Both ends counted, the CDR3 spans 15 residues. CDR3 in amino acids: CASTISGNSYNEQSL.

This chain links TRBV2 with TRBJ2-1; possibly TRBD1 or TRBD2 for D (5 bases each). Germline V CDR1 and CDR2: SNHLY, FYNNEI. The CDR3 length is 15 residues. The V end lost 10 bases, the J end lost 4 bases, and 20 bases lay between the germline ends. CDR3 nucleotides: TGTGCCAACAGCCAGCTAGCAGGGCAATACAATGAGCAGTTCTTC. It yields the protein CANSQLAGQYNEQFF.

This clonotype counts as medium-sized. The rearrangement joins TRBV6-4 to TRBJ2-2, with TRBD1 identical over 10 bases. The CDR3 consists of 14 residues. The germline V gene encodes CDR1 MRHNA and CDR2 SNTAGT. Trimming took 2 bases from V and 6 from J; bases not matched to a gene: 0. Written as DNA, the CDR3 is TGTGCCAGCAGTGACGGACAGGGGGCCGGGGAGCTGTTTTTT. It yields the protein CASSDGQGAGELFF.

For this clonotype: One end of the junction varies from germline; a read error may be responsible. CDR3 loop: CASSTLAGRTRNIQYF. In DNA form, the CDR3 reads TGCGCCAGTAGCACACTAGCGGGAAGGACCAGAAACATTCAGTATTTC. This chain links TRBV10-1 with TRBJ2-4, with 10 bases identical to TRBD2. Germline lookup yields CDR1 WNHNN and CDR2 SYGVQD (reference sequence). The CDR3 extends over 16 amino acids.

On this clonotype: A junction end diverges from the germline sequence, so it may reflect a read error. This chain links TRBV28 with TRBJ1-5, with 8 bases lining up with TRBD1. CDR1 is MDHEN and CDR2 is SYDVKM in the germline V gene. The CDR3 is made up of 16 amino acids. CDR3 nucleotides: TGTGTCAGCAATACCGGTAGACAGGGGAACAATCAGCCCCAGCATTTT. Its translation: CVSNTGRQGNNQPQHF.

This clonotype showed up just a few times. The rearrangement links TRBV7-2 to TRBJ2-4, with unresolved D. Germline CDR1 and CDR2: SGHTA and FQGNSA. The V and J ends lost 1 base and 7 bases respectively, with 14 bases between them. The CDR3 extends over 15 amino acids. The CDR3 region has the DNA TGTGCCAGCAGCTTAGAAGGTAACCGGGCCAACATTCAGTACTTC. Translated: CASSLEGNRANIQYF.

Details on this clonotype: This may be a read error, as it is one base from a much larger clone. The chain has TRBV19 and TRBJ2-1; D may be TRBD1 (6 bases). The germline gives CDR1 LNHDA, CDR2 SQIVND (reference sequence). V lost 4 bases and J lost 7, with 14 bases in between. The CDR3 loop spans 14 amino acids. Written as DNA, the CDR3 is TGTGCCAGTAGTAGAGGACAGTGGATGAATGAGCAGTTCTTC. This gives the protein CASSRGQWMNEQFF.

As to this clonotype: Here the CDR3 omits its conserved ending phenylalanine or tryptophan, so a read error is the likely source. The DNA is left out, because the CDR3 cannot be placed on it with certainty; the CDR3 is given as TCRdb lists it. V and J are TRBV12-3 or TRBV12-4 and TRBJ1-1; TRBD1, the table's D call, lacks a check against the DNA. Inclusive of both ends, the CDR3 amounts to 14 amino acids. CDR3 residues: CASSSADRNTETFS.

A note on this clonotype: A read error may explain this, as a much larger clone is one base away. V usage is TRBV2 and J usage is TRBJ2-2; possible D gene TRBD2, 6 bases. The CDR3 is 15 amino acids. Germline loops: CDR1 SNHLY, CDR2 FYNNEI. V shed 4 bases and J shed 10 bases, with 19 bases lying between them. In DNA, the CDR3 is TGTGCCAGCAGTGTAAAGGGGATGGGACTTTCGGAGCTGTTTTTT. Translating gives CASSVKGMGLSELFF.

Note on this clonotype: One junction end disagrees with the germline gene, perhaps due to a read error. V gene TRBV6-1 combines with J gene TRBJ2-1, with D uncertain. This CDR3 has 12 amino acids. CDR1 is MNHNS and CDR2 is SASEGT in the germline V gene. CDR3: CACIPSYNGQLF. DNA for the CDR3: TGTGCCTGCATTCCGTCCTACAATGGGCAGCTCTTC.

On this clonotype: The junction departs from the called germline gene at one end, perhaps through a read error. This CDR3 reads CAISDWENQPQCF. CDR3 bases: TGTGCCATCAGTGACTGGGAGAATCAGCCCCAGTGTTTT. The chain combines TRBV10-3 with TRBJ1-5; D is undetermined. The CDR3 is made up of 13 amino acids. Per the germline V gene, CDR1 is ENHRY and CDR2 is SYGVKD.

This chain's CDR3 is CASTIPGRGETQYF. The DNA for the CDR3 is TGTGCCAGCACCATCCCCGGGAGGGGTGAGACCCAGTACTTC. The rearrangement links TRBV11-2 to TRBJ2-5; 8 bases are a match to TRBD2. The ends lost 7 bases at V and 5 bases at J; junction bases unmatched: 9. CDR3 length: 14 amino acids. In germline, CDR1 is SGHAT, CDR2 FQNNGV.

To note about this clonotype: Its ends do not fully match the called genes, so a read error is possible. The genes are TRBV30 and TRBJ2-3; D call uncertain. The CDR3 is made up of 13 amino acids. Germline lookup yields CDR1 GTSNPN and CDR2 SVGIG (reference sequence). CDR3 bases: TGTGTCTGGAGTGTACGGAGCCGATATACGCAGTATTTT. It encodes CVWSVRSRYTQYF.

The chain links TRBV11-1 to TRBJ2-4, with D possibly being TRBD2 (6 bases). CDR1 and CDR2 from the germline V gene are SGHAT and FQDESV (reference sequence). This CDR3 spans 17 amino acids. DNA of the CDR3: TGTACCAACAGCTTTCCCGGGAGTAGTGGGACCAAAAACATTCAGTACTTC. Its protein product is CTNSFPGSSGTKNIQYF.

Notes on this clonotype: The junction shows a germline mismatch at one end, possibly a read error. V gene TRBV5-6 combines with J gene TRBJ2-1; D is possibly TRBD2 (5 bases). CDR3 length equals 17 residues. Germline CDR1 reads SGHDT; CDR2 reads YYEEEE. This chain's CDR3 is CARSLGLSRSGYSEQFF. In DNA, the CDR3 is TGTGCCAGGAGCTTAGGACTGAGCCGCTCTGGGTACAGTGAGCAGTTCTTC.

The J gene is TRBJ1-5, the V gene TRBV14; a weak D match, TRBD1 (5 bases). The CDR3 runs to 13 residues. Between the trimmed V and J ends, which lost 1 base and 7 bases, there was a span of 8 bases. Per germline, CDR1 SGHDN and CDR2 FVKESK. The CDR3 sequence: CASSQGRDQPQHF. DNA of the CDR3: TGTGCCAGCAGCCAAGGACGGGACCAGCCCCAGCATTTT. Looking up the rest from reference TRBV14 and TRBJ1-5 gives the full variable domain: EAGVTQFPSHSVIEKGQTVTLRCDPISGHDNLYWYRRVMGKEIKFLLHFVKESKQDESGMPNNRFLAERTGGTYSTLKVQPAELEDSGVYFCASSQGRDQPQHFGDGTRLSIL.

A remark on this clonotype: Mismatch with germline at one junction end may stem from a read error. This chain uses TRBV12-3 or TRBV12-4 with TRBJ2-2; 7 bases fit TRBD2. This CDR3 spans 16 amino acids. CDR3 in DNA: TGTGCCGGCAGTTTCGGGGCGGGAGCGGTCACCGTGGAGCTGTTTTTT. The encoded protein is CAGSFGAGAVTVELFF.

This clonotype appeared a single time. The chain links TRBV5-1 to TRBJ2-3; TRBD2 agrees at 8 bases. CDR1 SGHRS and CDR2 YFSETQ come from the germline V gene. The CDR3 loop spans 16 amino acids. J lost 0 bases, V lost 4 bases, and 7 bases had no gene match. DNA for the CDR3: TGCGCCAGCAGCAGTTTAGCGGGGTCTAGCACAGATACGCAGTATTTT. It yields the protein CASSSLAGSSTDTQYF.

Regarding this clonotype: The junction departs from the called germline gene at one end, perhaps through a read error. The chain uses TRBV5-1 and TRBJ2-3; a weak D match, TRBD1 (6 bases). CDR1 is SGHRS and CDR2 is YFSETQ in the germline V gene. CDR3 length equals 15 residues. The CDR3 sequence: CASSLDGTYADTQYF. The CDR3 bases are TGTGCCAGCAGCTTGGATGGGACATACGCAGATACGCAGTATTTT.